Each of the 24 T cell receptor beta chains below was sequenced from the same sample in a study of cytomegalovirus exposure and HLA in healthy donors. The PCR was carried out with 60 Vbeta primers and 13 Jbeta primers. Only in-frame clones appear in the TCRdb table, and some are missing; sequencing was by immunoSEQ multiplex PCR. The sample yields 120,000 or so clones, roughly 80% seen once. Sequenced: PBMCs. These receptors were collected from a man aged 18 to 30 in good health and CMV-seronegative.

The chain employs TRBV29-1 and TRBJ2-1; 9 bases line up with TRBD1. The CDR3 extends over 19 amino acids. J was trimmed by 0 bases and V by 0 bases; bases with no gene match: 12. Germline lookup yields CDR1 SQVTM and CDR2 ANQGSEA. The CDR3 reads CSVEDAGQGTLSSYNEQFF. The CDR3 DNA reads TGCAGCGTTGAAGATGCGGGACAGGGCACCCTGAGCTCCTACAATGAGCAGTTCTTC.

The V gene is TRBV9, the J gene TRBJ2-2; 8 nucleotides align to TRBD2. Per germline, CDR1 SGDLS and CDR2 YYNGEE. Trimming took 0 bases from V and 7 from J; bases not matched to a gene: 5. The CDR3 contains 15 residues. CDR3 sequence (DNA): TGTGCCAGCAGCGTAGCGGGGGGGCGTAACGGGGAGCTGTTTTTT. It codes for CASSVAGGRNGELFF.

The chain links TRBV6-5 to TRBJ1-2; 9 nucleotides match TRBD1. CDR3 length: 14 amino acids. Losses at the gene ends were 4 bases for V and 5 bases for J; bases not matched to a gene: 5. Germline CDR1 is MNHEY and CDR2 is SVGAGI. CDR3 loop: CASSSGTGKYGYTF. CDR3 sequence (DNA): TGTGCCAGCAGTTCCGGGACAGGGAAGTATGGCTACACCTTC.

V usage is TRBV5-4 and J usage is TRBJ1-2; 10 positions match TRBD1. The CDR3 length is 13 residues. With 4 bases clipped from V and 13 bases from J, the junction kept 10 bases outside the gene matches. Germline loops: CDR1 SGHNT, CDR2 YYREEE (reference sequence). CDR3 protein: CASSQGQGVKSTF. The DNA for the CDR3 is TGTGCCAGCAGCCAAGGACAGGGGGTAAAGTCCACCTTC.

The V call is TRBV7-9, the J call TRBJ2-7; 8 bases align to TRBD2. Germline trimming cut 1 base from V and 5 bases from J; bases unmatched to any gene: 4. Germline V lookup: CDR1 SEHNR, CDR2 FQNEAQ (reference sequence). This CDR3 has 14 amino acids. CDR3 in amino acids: CASSLGSGVDEQYF. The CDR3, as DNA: TGTGCCAGCAGCTTAGGTAGCGGGGTTGACGAGCAGTACTTC.

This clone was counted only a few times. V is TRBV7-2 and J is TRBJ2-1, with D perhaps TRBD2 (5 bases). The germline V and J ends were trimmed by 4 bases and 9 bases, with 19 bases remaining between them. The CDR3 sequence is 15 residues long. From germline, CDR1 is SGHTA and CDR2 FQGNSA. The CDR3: CASSSYVGSRGEQFF. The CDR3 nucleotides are TGTGCCAGCAGCTCCTATGTCGGGTCACGGGGTGAGCAGTTCTTC.

CDR3 nucleotides: TGTGCCAGCAGCACTAGCGGGGGTACCTACGAGCAGTACTTC. Its translation: CASSTSGGTYEQYF. V and J are TRBV7-9 and TRBJ2-7, with TRBD2 identical over 11 bases. The ends lost 5 bases at V and 2 bases at J; junction bases unmatched: 2. CDR1 and CDR2 (germline): SEHNR, FQNEAQ (reference sequence). The CDR3 length is 14 residues. Combining the CDR3 with reference TRBV7-9 and TRBJ2-7 gives the whole variable domain DTGVSQNPRHKITKRGQNVTFRCDPISEHNRLYWYRQTLGQGPEFLTYFQNEAQLEKSRLLSDRFSAERPKGSFSTLEIQRTEQGDSAMYLCASSTSGGTYEQYFGPGTRLTVT.

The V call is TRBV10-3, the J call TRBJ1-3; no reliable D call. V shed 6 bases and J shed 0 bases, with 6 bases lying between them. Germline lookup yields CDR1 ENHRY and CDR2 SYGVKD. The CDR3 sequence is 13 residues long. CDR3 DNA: TGTGCCATCAGGGGGAGCTCTGGAAACACCATATATTTT. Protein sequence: CAIRGSSGNTIYF.

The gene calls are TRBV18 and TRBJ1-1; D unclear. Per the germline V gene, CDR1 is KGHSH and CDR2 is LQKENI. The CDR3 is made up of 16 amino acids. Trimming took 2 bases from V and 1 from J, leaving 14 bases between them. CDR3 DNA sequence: TGTGCCAGCTCACCATTATCCGGACGGGAGAACACTGAAGCTTTCTTT. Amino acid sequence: CASSPLSGRENTEAFF.

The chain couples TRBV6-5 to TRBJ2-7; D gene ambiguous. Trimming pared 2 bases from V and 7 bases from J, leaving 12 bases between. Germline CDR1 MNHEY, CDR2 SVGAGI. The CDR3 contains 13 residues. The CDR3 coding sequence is TGTGCCAGCAGTTACGGCTCTTGGCGGGAGCAGTACTTC. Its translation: CASSYGSWREQYF.

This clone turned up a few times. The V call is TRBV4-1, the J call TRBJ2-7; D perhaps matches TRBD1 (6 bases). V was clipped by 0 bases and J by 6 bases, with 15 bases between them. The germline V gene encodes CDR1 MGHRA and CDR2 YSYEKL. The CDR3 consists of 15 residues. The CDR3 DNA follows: TGCGCCAGCAGCCAAGACAGGGGAAGCCTCTCCGAGCAGTACTTC. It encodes CASSQDRGSLSEQYF.

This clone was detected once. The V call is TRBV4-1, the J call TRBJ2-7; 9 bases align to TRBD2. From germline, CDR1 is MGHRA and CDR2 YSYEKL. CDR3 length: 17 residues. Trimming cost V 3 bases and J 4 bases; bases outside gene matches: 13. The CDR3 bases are TGCGCCAGCAGCCAGGGGGGTGGCGGGGGGGCCGGATACGAGCAGTACTTC. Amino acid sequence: CASSQGGGGGAGYEQYF.

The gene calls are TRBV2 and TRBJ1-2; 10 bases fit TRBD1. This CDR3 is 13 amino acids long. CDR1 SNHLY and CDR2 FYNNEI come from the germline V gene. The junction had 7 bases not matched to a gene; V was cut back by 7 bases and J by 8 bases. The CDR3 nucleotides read TGTGCCAGCACCGGGACAGGGGTTGAAGGCTACACCTTC. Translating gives CASTGTGVEGYTF.

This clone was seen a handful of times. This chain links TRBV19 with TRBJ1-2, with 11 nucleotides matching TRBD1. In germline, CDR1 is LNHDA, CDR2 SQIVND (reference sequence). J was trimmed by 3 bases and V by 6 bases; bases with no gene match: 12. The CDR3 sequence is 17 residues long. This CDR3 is CASSDRDRGFAYYGYTF. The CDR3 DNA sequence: TGTGCCAGTAGCGACCGGGACAGGGGGTTCGCTTACTATGGCTACACCTTC.

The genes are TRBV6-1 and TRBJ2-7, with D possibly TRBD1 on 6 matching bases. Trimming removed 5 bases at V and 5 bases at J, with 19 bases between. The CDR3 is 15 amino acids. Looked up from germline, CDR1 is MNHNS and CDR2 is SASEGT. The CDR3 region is CASSRTVPPGDEQYF. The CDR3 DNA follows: TGTGCCAGCAGTCGGACAGTCCCTCCCGGCGACGAGCAGTACTTC.

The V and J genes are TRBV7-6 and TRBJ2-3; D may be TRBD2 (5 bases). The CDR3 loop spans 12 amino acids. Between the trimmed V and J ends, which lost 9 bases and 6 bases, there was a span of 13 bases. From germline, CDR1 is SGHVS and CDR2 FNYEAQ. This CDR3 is CASSRPGDTQYF. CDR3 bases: TGTGCCAGTTCCCGTCCGGGGGATACGCAGTATTTT.

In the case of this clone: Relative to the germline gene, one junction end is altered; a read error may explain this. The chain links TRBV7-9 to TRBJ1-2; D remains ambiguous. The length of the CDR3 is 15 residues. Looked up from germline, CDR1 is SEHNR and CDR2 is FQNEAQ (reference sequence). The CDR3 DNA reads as TGTGCCAGCAGCTCCTCCCATCCACGAAACTACGGCTACACCTTC. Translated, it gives CASSSSHPRNYGYTF.

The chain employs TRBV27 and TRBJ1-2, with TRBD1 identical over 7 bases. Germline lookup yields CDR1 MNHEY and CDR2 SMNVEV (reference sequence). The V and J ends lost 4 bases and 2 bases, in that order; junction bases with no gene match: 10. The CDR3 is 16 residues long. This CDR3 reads CASSSSNRGSNYGYTF. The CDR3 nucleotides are TGTGCCAGCAGTTCCTCGAACAGGGGATCAAACTATGGCTACACCTTC.

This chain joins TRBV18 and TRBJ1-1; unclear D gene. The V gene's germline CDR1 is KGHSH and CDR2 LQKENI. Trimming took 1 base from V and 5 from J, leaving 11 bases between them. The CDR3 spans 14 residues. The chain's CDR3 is CASSPLPRGTEAFF. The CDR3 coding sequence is TGTGCCAGCTCACCACTGCCCAGAGGGACTGAAGCTTTCTTT.

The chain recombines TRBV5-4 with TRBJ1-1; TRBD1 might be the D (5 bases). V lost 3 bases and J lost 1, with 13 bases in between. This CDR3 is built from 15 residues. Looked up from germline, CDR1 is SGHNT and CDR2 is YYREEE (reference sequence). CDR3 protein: CASSSAGGTNTEAFF. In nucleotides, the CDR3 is TGTGCCAGCAGCTCGGCTGGGGGGACGAACACTGAAGCTTTCTTT.

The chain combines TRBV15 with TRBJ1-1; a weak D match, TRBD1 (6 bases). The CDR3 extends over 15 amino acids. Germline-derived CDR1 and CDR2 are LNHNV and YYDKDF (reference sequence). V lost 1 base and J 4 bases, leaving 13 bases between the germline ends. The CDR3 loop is CATSRAGEGTTEAFF. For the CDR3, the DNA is TGTGCCACCAGCAGAGCAGGGGAGGGAACCACTGAAGCTTTCTTT.

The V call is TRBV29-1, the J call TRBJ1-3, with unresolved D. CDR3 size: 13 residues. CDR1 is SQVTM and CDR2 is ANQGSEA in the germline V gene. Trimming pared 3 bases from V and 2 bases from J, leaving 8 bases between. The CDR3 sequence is CSVEGQTGNTIYF. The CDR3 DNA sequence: TGCAGCGTTGAGGGCCAGACTGGAAACACCATATATTTT.

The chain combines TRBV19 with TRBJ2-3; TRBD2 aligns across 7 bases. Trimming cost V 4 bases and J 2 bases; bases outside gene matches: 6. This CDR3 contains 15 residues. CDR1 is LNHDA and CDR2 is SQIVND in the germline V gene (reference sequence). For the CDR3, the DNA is TGTGCCAGTAGTAGGAGCGGGGCGTTCACAGATACGCAGTATTTT. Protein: CASSRSGAFTDTQYF.

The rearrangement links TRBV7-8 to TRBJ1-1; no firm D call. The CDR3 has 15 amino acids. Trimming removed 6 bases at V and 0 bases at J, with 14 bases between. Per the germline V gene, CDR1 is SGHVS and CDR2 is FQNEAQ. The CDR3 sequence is CASRPAPGMNTEAFF. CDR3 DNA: TGTGCCAGCAGACCCGCGCCCGGGATGAACACTGAAGCTTTCTTT.